This T cell receptor beta chain was identified in a study of early T cells in non-severe SARS-CoV-2 infection. Each single cDNA molecule received a unique molecular identifier. TCRdb fed the 5' RACE reads into MiXCR, producing one record per CDR3 protein. The profile shows 75,000 to 100,000 distinct CDR3 sequences, roughly 17% of them singletons. V shed 3 bases, J shed 5 bases, and the junction held 3 bases outside the gene matches. There are 13 residues in the CDR3. Broader study findings: VDJdb matches were skewed toward anti-spike CD8 T cell responses.

This clonotype occurred a few times. What it recognizes is unknown. The source of this sequence is an adult who was a healthcare worker with PCR-confirmed SARS-CoV-2 infection or an uninfected control (not recorded which). The source material was whole blood. The genes are TRBV12-3 or TRBV12-4 and TRBJ2-7; TRBD1 agrees at 8 bases. This chain's CDR3 is CASSLGQANEQYF. The CDR3 nucleotides read TGTGCCAGCAGTTTGGGACAGGCAAACGAGCAGTACTTC.